The rows below give T cell receptor beta chains drawn from one sample of a study of control samples from healthy donors and cancer patients. Repertoires were generated with immunoSEQ multiplex PCR, while TCRdb's copy carries only in-frame clones and drops some. This table has over 110,000 clones, roughly 92% appearing once. Sequencing used blood. The receptors originated from a man aged 30 to 39 in good health. The CDR3 runs from the conserved cysteine through the conserved F or W. The D gene is left open where the match is weak. Some rows have no size entry. The others give once, few or many, or a class for an expanded clone.

length,J,size,D,V,CDR3,DNA
15,TRBJ2-7,few,TRBD2,TRBV7-9,CASSPGLAGVYEQYF,TGTGCCAGCAGCCCCGGACTAGCGGGGGTCTACGAGCAGTACTTC
13,TRBJ2-7,-,-,TRBV27,CASSRQEHYEQYF,TGTGCCAGCAGCCGACAGGAACACTACGAGCAGTACTTC
14,TRBJ2-1,-,TRBD1,TRBV28,CASSSSGQGNEQFF,TGTGCCAGCAGTTCATCGGGACAGGGGAATGAGCAGTTCTTC
15,TRBJ2-3,-,-,TRBV28,CASSLRQGSTDTQYF,TGTGCCAGCAGTTTACGGCAGGGAAGCACAGATACGCAGTATTTT
16,TRBJ2-1,-,TRBD2,TRBV5-4,CASGGAVAGATDEQFF,TGTGCCAGCGGGGGGGCAGTAGCGGGAGCCACTGATGAGCAGTTCTTC
14,TRBJ2-5,-,-,TRBV3-1/TRBV3-2,CASSLWDSQETQYF,TGTGCCAGCAGCCTCTGGGACTCCCAAGAGACCCAGTACTTC
13,TRBJ2-1,once,-,TRBV4-1,CASSQGPGNEQFF,TGCGCCAGCAGCCAAGGGCCCGGCAATGAGCAGTTCTTC
15,TRBJ2-7,-,TRBD2,TRBV4-1,CASSQKREGLDEQYF,TGCGCCAGCAGCCAAAAGCGGGAGGGCCTTGACGAGCAGTACTTC
11,TRBJ2-3,once,-,TRBV2,CATERTDTQYF,TGTGCCACCGAACGCACAGATACGCAGTATTTT
15,TRBJ2-3,-,-,TRBV18,CASSPIGGGTDTQYF,TGTGCCAGCTCACCTATCGGCGGTGGCACAGATACGCAGTATTTT
17,TRBJ2-5,-,TRBD1,TRBV28,CASTTPGQGRYQETQYF,TGTGCCAGCACGACCCCCGGACAGGGAAGGTACCAAGAGACCCAGTACTTC
15,TRBJ2-7,-,-,TRBV9,CASSVDGFGTYEQYF,TGTGCCAGCAGCGTAGATGGATTTGGGACCTACGAGCAGTACTTC
14,TRBJ1-1,-,-,TRBV28,CASSVQARNTEAFF,TGTGCCAGCAGTGTCCAAGCTCGGAACACTGAAGCTTTCTTT
15,TRBJ1-6,-,-,TRBV5-1,CASSTSGDRNSPLHF,TGCGCCAGCAGCACTAGCGGGGACCGAAATTCACCCCTCCACTTT
15,TRBJ2-2,-,-,TRBV7-8,CASSLHRANTGELFF,TGTGCCAGCAGCTTACACAGGGCTAACACCGGGGAGCTGTTTTTT
16,TRBJ2-2,-,-,TRBV6-6,CASINRAGQNTGELFF,TGTGCCAGCATCAACAGGGCCGGACAGAACACCGGGGAGCTGTTTTTT
15,TRBJ1-3,-,-,TRBV18,CASSPGRNSGNTIYF,TGTGCCAGCTCACCAGGCAGAAACTCGGGAAACACCATATATTTT
10,TRBJ2-2,-,-,TRBV2,CASRSGELFF,TGTGCCAGCAGGTCCGGGGAGCTGTTTTTT
17,TRBJ2-1,-,TRBD2,TRBV18,CASSPPSSGGRYNEQFF,TGTGCCAGCTCACCACCGTCTTCAGGCGGGAGATATAATGAGCAGTTCTTC
13,TRBJ2-7,once,TRBD2,TRBV6-8,CARRGLAVYEQYF,TGTGCCAGAAGGGGACTAGCGGTCTACGAGCAGTACTTC
15,TRBJ2-7,few,-,TRBV19,CASSIGRMNSYEQYF,TGTGCCAGTAGTATTGGGCGGATGAACTCCTACGAGCAGTACTTC
16,TRBJ2-5,-,TRBD2,TRBV19,CATTISGLAGLETQYF,TGTGCCACCACTATATCGGGACTAGCGGGACTTGAGACCCAGTACTTC
15,TRBJ1-4,-,-,TRBV5-1,CASSLGTVENEKLFF,TGCGCCAGCAGCTTGGGGACGGTAGAAAATGAAAAACTGTTTTTT
14,TRBJ1-2,-,-,TRBV4-1,CASSQGGVNYGYTF,TGCGCCAGCAGCCAAGGGGGGGTTAACTATGGCTACACCTTC
12,TRBJ2-3,once,-,TRBV5-1,CASSFLEDTQYF,TGCGCCAGCAGCTTTTTAGAAGATACGCAGTATTTT
16,TRBJ1-4,-,-,TRBV12-5,CASGYTLRGADEKLFF,TGTGCTAGTGGTTACACGTTACGGGGGGCGGATGAAAAACTGTTTTTT
14,TRBJ1-2,-,TRBD1,TRBV5-1,CASSETGGNYGYTF,TGCGCCAGCAGCGAGACAGGGGGCAACTATGGCTACACCTTC
16,TRBJ2-5,-,TRBD2,TRBV5-4,CASSLMTSGRKETQYF,TGTGCCAGCAGCTTGATGACTAGCGGGAGAAAAGAGACCCAGTACTTC